This T cell receptor beta chain was identified during a study of blood T cell repertoires in COVID-19. In germline, CDR1 is SGHRS, CDR2 YFSETQ. The CDR3 extends over 15 amino acids. Trimming at V came to 4 bases and at J to 4 bases, leaving 8 bases not matched to a gene. The data were produced by immunoSEQ multiplex PCR, yet TCRdb's version contains in-frame clones alone and is incomplete. The sample consists of over 350,000 clones, roughly 88% of them appearing once. The sequence derives from a woman aged 30 to 39 with acute COVID-19. Sequenced: PBMCs or T cells enriched from blood (not recorded which). V usage is TRBV5-1 and J usage is TRBJ1-2; 9 nucleotides align to TRBD1. In DNA form, the CDR3 reads TGCGCCAGCAGCATGGGAACAGGGGGCAGCTATGGCTACACCTTC. It codes for CASSMGTGGSYGYTF.